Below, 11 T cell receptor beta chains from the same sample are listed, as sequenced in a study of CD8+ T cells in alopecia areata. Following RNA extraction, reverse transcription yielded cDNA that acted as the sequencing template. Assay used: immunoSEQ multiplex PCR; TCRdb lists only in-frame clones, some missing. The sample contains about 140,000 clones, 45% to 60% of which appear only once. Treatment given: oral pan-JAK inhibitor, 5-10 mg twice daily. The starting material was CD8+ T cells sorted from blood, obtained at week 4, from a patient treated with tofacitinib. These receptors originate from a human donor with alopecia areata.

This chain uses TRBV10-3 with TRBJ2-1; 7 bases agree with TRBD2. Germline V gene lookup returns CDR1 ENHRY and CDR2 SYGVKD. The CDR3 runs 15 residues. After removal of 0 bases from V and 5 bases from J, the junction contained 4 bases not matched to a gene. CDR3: CAISESSGVNNEQFF. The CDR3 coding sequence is TGTGCCATCAGTGAGTCCAGCGGGGTTAACAATGAGCAGTTCTTC.

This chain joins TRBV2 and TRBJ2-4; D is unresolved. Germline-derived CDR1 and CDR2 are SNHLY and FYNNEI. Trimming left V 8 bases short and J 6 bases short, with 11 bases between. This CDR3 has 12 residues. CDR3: CASLGESNIQYF. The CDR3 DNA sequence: TGTGCCAGCCTTGGGGAATCAAACATTCAGTACTTC.

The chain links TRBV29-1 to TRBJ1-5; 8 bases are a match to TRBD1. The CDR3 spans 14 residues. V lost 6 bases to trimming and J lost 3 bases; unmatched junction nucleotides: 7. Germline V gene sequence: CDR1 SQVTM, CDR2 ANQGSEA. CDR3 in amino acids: CSVRVRGLNQPQHF. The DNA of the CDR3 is TGCAGCGTCCGAGTCAGGGGGCTCAATCAGCCCCAGCATTTT. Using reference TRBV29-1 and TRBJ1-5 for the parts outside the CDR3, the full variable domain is SAVISQKPSRDICQRGTSLTIQCQVDSQVTMMFWYRQQPGQSLTLIATANQGSEATYESGFVIDKFPISRPNLTFSTLTVSNMSPEDSSIYLCSVRVRGLNQPQHFGDGTRLSIL.

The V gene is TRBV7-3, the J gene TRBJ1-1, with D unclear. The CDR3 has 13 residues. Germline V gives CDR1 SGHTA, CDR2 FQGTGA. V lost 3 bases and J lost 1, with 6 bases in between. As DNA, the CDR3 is TGTGCCAGCAGCTTTGGGGAGAACACTGAAGCTTTCTTT. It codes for CASSFGENTEAFF. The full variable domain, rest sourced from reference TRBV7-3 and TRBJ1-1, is GAGVSQTPSNKVTEKGKYVELRCDPISGHTALYWYRQSLGQGPEFLIYFQGTGAADDSGLPNDRFFAVRPEGSVSTLKIQRTERGDSAVYLCASSFGENTEAFFGQGTRLTVV.

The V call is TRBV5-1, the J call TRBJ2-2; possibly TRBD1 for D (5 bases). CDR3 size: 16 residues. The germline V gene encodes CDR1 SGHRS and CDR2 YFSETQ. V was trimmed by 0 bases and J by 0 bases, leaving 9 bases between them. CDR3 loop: CASSLGLTANTGELFF. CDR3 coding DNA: TGCGCCAGCAGCTTGGGGCTGACAGCGAACACCGGGGAGCTGTTTTTT.

In DNA form, the CDR3 reads TGCAGCGTTGTGTTGACATCTAACACTGAAGCTTTCTTT. Residues: CSVVLTSNTEAFF. The chain joins TRBV29-1 to TRBJ1-1; no clear D. The CDR3 runs to 13 residues. V shed 4 bases and J shed 2 bases, with 11 bases lying between them. The germline V gene encodes CDR1 SQVTM and CDR2 ANQGSEA.

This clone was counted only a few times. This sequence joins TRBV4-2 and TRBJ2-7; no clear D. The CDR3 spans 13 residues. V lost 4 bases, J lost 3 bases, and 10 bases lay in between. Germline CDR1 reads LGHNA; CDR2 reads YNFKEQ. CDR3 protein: CASSPEADYEQYF. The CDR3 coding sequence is TGTGCCAGCAGCCCCGAAGCCGACTACGAGCAGTACTTC.

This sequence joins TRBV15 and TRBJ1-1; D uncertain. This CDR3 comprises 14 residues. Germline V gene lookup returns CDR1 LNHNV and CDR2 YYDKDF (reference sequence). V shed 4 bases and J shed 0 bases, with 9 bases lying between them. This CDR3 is CATSTDVMNTEAFF. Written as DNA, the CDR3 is TGTGCCACCAGCACGGACGTCATGAACACTGAAGCTTTCTTT.

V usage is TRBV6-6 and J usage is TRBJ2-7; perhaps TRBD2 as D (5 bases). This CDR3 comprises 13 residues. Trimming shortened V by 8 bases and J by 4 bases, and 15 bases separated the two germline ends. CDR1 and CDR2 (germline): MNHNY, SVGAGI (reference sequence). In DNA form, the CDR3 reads TGTGCCAGCTCAGATCTAGCTTCTTACGAGCAGTACTTC. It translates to CASSDLASYEQYF.

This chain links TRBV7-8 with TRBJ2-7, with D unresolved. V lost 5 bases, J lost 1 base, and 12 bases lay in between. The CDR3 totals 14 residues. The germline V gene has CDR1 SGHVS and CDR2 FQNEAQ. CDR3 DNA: TGTGCCAGCAGCCCCCCCCGGCAATCCTACGAGCAGTACTTC. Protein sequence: CASSPPRQSYEQYF.

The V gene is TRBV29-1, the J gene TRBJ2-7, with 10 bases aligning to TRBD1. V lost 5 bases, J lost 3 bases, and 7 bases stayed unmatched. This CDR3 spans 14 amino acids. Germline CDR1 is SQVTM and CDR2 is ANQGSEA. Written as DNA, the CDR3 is TGCAGCGTTACCGGGACAGGGGTGGGCTACGAGCAGTACTTC. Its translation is CSVTGTGVGYEQYF.